This T cell receptor beta chain was sequenced in a study of T cells in Graves' hyperthyroidism and ophthalmopathy. Using RNA transcripts as the source, TCR beta CDR3 regions were amplified. A first-round RT-PCR of the TCR CDR3 used the HTBI primer set. TCRdb fed the multiplex PCR reads into MiXCR, producing one record per CDR3 protein. The repertoire holds under 400,000 distinct CDR3 sequences, with roughly 21% as singletons. CDR3 length: 16 amino acids. The V and J ends lost 3 bases and 7 bases, in that order; junction bases with no gene match: 11. In germline, CDR1 is LNHDA, CDR2 SQIVND (reference sequence).

Source material: blood. The sequence was collected from a woman aged 45-65 years with Graves' hyperthyroidism. The chain employs TRBV19 and TRBJ2-3; 9 bases line up with TRBD2. The CDR3: CASSMVVGGGAHTQYF. The DNA of the CDR3 is TGTGCCAGTAGTATGGTAGTTGGCGGGGGGGCCCATACGCAGTATTTT.